In its sample, the clone carrying this T cell receptor (beta chain) was seen a few times. Its antigen is still unknown. The data belong to a study of blood T cells in healthy people across ages. Points from the study as a whole: Versus aged donors, long-lived donors had higher diversity and more naive CD4+ cells.

Then a second PCR, running about 6 to 12 cycles, was carried out with a sample-barcoded 5' primer and a J-beta primer mix. TCRdb analysed the 5' RACE reads with MiXCR anew, one entry per CDR3 protein. The sample contains about 930,000 distinct CDR3 sequences, 29% of which appear only once. Germline values: CDR1 LNHDA, CDR2 SQIVND (reference sequence). The CDR3 totals 16 residues. Trimming took 3 bases from V and 0 from J, leaving 13 bases between them. This sample was also put to use in a study of T cells of mothers and their children. This second study notes: Samples came from a few healthy Caucasian mothers and their six children. Reverse transcription into cDNA received all extracted RNA, at about 1.4 ug per 15 ul. Reads recorded for TCR beta CDR3 numbered over 8 million per mother and several million per child.

The rearrangement uses TRBV19 and TRBJ2-3, with D possibly TRBD1 on 5 matching bases. The TCR originated in a woman aged 40 to 50 in good health. The sample consisted of blood. The CDR3 is CASSIRTRPSTDTQYF. CDR3 bases: TGTGCCAGTAGTATCAGGACAAGACCTAGCACAGATACGCAGTATTTT. The whole variable domain, remainder taken from reference TRBV19 and TRBJ2-3, is DGGITQSPKYLFRKEGQNVTLSCEQNLNHDAMYWYRQDPGQGLRLIYYSQIVNDFQKGDIAEGYSVSREKKESFPLTVTSAQKNPTAFYLCASSIRTRPSTDTQYFGPGTRLTVL.